One sample yielded the 15 T cell receptor beta chains listed below, sequenced in a study of control samples from healthy donors and cancer patients. Repertoires were generated with immunoSEQ multiplex PCR, while TCRdb's copy carries only in-frame clones and drops some. This sample has roughly 120,000 clones, with approximately 90% found just once. The material sequenced was blood. These receptors originate from a human donor in good health. The donor label of this sample is uncertain.

The J gene is TRBJ1-1, the V gene TRBV7-9, with 8 bases lining up with TRBD1. CDR1 is SEHNR, CDR2 FQNEAQ, per germline (reference sequence). The V segment lost 1 base and the J segment 0 bases; nucleotides outside the gene matches: 10. CDR3 length: 18 amino acids. CDR3 in amino acids: CASSLVGRGLLMNTEAFF. The CDR3 bases are TGTGCCAGCAGCTTAGTAGGCAGGGGGCTGCTTATGAACACTGAAGCTTTCTTT.

This chain uses TRBV6-1 with TRBJ2-2; possibly TRBD1 for D (6 bases). The CDR3 contains 14 residues. The V gene lost 3 bases and the J gene lost 6 bases, with 11 bases spanning the gap. The germline gives CDR1 MNHNS, CDR2 SASEGT. The CDR3 sequence is CASSDLQGAGELFF. The CDR3 DNA reads TGTGCCAGCAGTGATTTACAGGGCGCCGGGGAGCTGTTTTTT.

This clone occurred a few times. The chain carries TRBV19 and TRBJ1-6; a weak D match, TRBD1 (5 bases). Trimming removed 6 bases at V and 6 bases at J, with 18 bases between. The CDR3 totals 16 residues. The V gene's germline CDR1 is LNHDA and CDR2 SQIVND (reference sequence). The CDR3 coding sequence is TGTGCCAGTAGCCGACAGCGATCGGCGGGTAATTCACCCCTCCACTTT. It codes for CASSRQRSAGNSPLHF.

The chain joins TRBV30 to TRBJ1-2; TRBD1 aligns across 9 bases. The V gene's germline CDR1 is GTSNPN and CDR2 SVGIG (reference sequence). V shed 7 bases, J shed 8 bases, and the junction held 5 bases outside the gene matches. The CDR3 totals 11 residues. CDR3 amino acids: CASGQGRGYTF. The CDR3 DNA sequence: TGTGCCTCGGGACAGGGCCGGGGCTACACCTTC.

The rearrangement uses TRBV5-1 and TRBJ2-2; tentatively, D is TRBD1 (7 bases). Deletions cut 4 bases from V and 6 bases from J, with 16 bases between. The CDR3 loop spans 15 amino acids. Germline CDR1 and CDR2: SGHRS and YFSETQ. CDR3 loop: CASSRGTVRAGELFF. CDR3 sequence (DNA): TGCGCCAGCAGCCGGGGGACAGTTCGCGCCGGGGAGCTGTTTTTT.

This clone was seen just once. The V gene is TRBV5-1, the J gene TRBJ1-1; no definite D call. This CDR3 region has 14 residues. Germline V gene lookup returns CDR1 SGHRS and CDR2 YFSETQ. Trimming left V 1 base short and J 10 bases short, with 17 bases between. The DNA for the CDR3 is TGCGCCAGCAGCTTGTTTTGGGGTCAAGGAGTAGCTTTCTTT. Its protein product is CASSLFWGQGVAFF.

The chain is built from TRBV30 and TRBJ2-7; D is possibly TRBD2 (6 bases). Looked up from germline, CDR1 is GTSNPN and CDR2 is SVGIG (reference sequence). This CDR3 comprises 12 residues. V was trimmed by 5 bases and J by 0 bases, leaving 8 bases between them. CDR3 sequence: CAWAGSSYEQYF. For the CDR3, the DNA is TGTGCCTGGGCGGGGAGCTCCTACGAGCAGTACTTC. Using reference TRBV30 and TRBJ2-7 for the parts outside the CDR3, the full variable domain is SQTIHQWPATLVQPVGSPLSLECTVEGTSNPNLYWYRQAAGRGLQLLFYSVGIGQISSEVPQNLSASRPQDRQFILSSKKLLLSDSGFYLCAWAGSSYEQYFGPGTRLTVT.

The chain employs TRBV5-1 and TRBJ2-2; D call uncertain. The CDR3 totals 14 residues. CDR1 is SGHRS, CDR2 YFSETQ, per germline. The V gene lost 2 bases and the J gene lost 8 bases, with 13 bases spanning the gap. In DNA form, the CDR3 reads TGCGCCAGCAGCTTCAGTCCCTTCCTGGGGGAGCTGTTTTTT. Its protein is CASSFSPFLGELFF.

This rearrangement joins TRBV19 to TRBJ2-3; no clear D gene. Trimming stripped 7 bases from V and 4 bases from J, with 6 bases between. This CDR3 is 11 amino acids long. The germline CDR1 and CDR2 sequences are LNHDA and SQIVND (reference sequence). The CDR3 nucleotides are TGTGCCAGTACGTCGTCAGATACGCAGTATTTT. Encoded protein: CASTSSDTQYF.

This rearrangement joins TRBV27 to TRBJ1-2; no reliable D call. Germline CDR1 reads MNHEY; CDR2 reads SMNVEV (reference sequence). The V end was cut by 5 bases, the J end by 4 bases, with 14 bases between. This CDR3 region has 14 residues. CDR3 DNA: TGTGCCAGCAGTCCCGGTGGGGAGACCTATGGCTACACCTTC. Protein sequence: CASSPGGETYGYTF.

This clone was found a few times. The V gene is TRBV5-5, the J gene TRBJ2-7, with D uncertain. Per germline, CDR1 SGHKS and CDR2 YYEKEE (reference sequence). The CDR3 covers 11 residues. Between the trimmed V and J ends, which lost 0 bases and 10 bases, there was a span of 8 bases. The CDR3 coding sequence is TGTGCCAGCAGCTTGGCGGCGGCACAGTACTTC. Amino acids: CASSLAAAQYF.

The chain carries TRBV9 and TRBJ2-2, with unresolved D. The length of the CDR3 is 14 residues. V was shortened by 1 base and J by 6 bases, with 10 bases between the two germline ends. The V gene's germline CDR1 is SGDLS and CDR2 YYNGEE. The CDR3 sequence: CASSVIGYPGELFF. DNA of the CDR3: TGTGCCAGCAGCGTAATAGGGTATCCCGGGGAGCTGTTTTTT.

The sample holds one count of this clone. This chain joins TRBV30 and TRBJ2-5, with D perhaps being TRBD1 or TRBD2 (7 bases each). Germline values: CDR1 GTSNPN, CDR2 SVGIG (reference sequence). This CDR3 has 15 amino acids. The V end was cut by 3 bases, the J end by 4 bases, with 18 bases between. In nucleotides, the CDR3 is TGTGCCTGGAGCGGGGGGCAGGGGGGGCGAGAGACCCAGTACTTC. As protein: CAWSGGQGGRETQYF.

The V gene is TRBV11-2, the J gene TRBJ2-5, with a weak D call TRBD2 (6 bases). Germline assignment: CDR1 SGHAT and CDR2 FQNNGV. The CDR3 length is 15 residues. Trimming removed 3 bases from V and 3 bases from J, with 14 bases in between. In DNA form, the CDR3 reads TGTGCCAGCAGCTTCTACGGGACTCCAAAAGAGACCCAGTACTTC. Its protein is CASSFYGTPKETQYF.

The chain combines TRBV7-9 with TRBJ2-3; D not resolved. The CDR3 runs to 13 residues. Trimming stripped 0 bases from V and 6 bases from J, with 7 bases between. CDR1 and CDR2 from the germline V gene are SEHNR and FQNEAQ (reference sequence). CDR3 residues: CASSLALGDTQYF. CDR3 coding DNA: TGTGCCAGCAGCTTAGCTCTGGGGGATACGCAGTATTTT.